One T cell receptor beta chain is described in this entry. The data belong to a study of blood T cell repertoires in COVID-19. Study-wide context: The United States, Italy and Spain provided the acute and convalescent COVID-19 samples.

The CDR3 has 16 residues. Germline assignment: CDR1 MNHEY and CDR2 SVGAGI. Trimming shortened V by 2 bases and J by 1 base, and 13 bases separated the two germline ends. Study processing details: How many nucleated cells were present was estimated from reference gene primer amplification. Only in-frame clones appear in the TCRdb table, and some are missing; sequencing was by immunoSEQ multiplex PCR. D and trimming were read from the DNA, whereas the V and J calls and clone size are those reported in that table. The sample yields approximately 180,000 clones, about 91% seen once. Participant ages covered about 18 to 95 years across about two dozen US areas.

The sample comprised PBMCs or T cells enriched from blood (not recorded which). The V and J genes are TRBV6-5 and TRBJ2-3; D uncertain. The TCR was taken from a woman in her thirties or forties with acute COVID-19. The CDR3, as DNA: TGTGCCAGCAGTTACGATCAAGCGCCCGGCACAGATACGCAGTATTTT. This encodes CASSYDQAPGTDTQYF.